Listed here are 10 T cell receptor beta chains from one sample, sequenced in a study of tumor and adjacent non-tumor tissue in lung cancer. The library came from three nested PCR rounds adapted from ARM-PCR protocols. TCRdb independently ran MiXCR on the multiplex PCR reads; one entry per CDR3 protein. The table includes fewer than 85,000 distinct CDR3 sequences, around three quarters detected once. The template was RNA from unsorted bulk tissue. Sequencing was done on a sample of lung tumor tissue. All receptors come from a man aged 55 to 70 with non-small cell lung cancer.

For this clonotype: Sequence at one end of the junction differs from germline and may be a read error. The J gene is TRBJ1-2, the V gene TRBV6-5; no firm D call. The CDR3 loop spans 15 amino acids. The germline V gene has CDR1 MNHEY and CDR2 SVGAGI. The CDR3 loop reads CTSSYPKGSSYDYSF. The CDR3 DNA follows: TGTACCAGCAGTTACCCGAAGGGATCAAGCTATGACTACAGCTTC.

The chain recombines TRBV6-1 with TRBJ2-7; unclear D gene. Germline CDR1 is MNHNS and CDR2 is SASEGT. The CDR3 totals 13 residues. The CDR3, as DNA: TGTGCAAGAAGTGGTGGCAAGGGCGGAGAGCAGTACTTC. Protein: CARSGGKGGEQYF.

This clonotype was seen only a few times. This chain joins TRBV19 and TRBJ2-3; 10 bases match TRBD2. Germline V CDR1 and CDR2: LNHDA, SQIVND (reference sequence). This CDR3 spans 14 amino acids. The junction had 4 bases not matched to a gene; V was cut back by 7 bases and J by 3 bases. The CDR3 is CASKAGGPTDTQYF. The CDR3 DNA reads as TGTGCCAGTAAAGCGGGAGGGCCAACAGATACGCAGTATTTT.

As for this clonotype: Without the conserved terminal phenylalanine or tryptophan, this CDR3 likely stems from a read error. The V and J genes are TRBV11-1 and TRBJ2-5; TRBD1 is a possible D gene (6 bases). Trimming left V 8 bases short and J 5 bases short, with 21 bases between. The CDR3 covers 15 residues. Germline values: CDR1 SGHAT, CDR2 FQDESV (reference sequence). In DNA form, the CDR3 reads TGTGCCAGCTGCCATACATTGGCAGGGGTGGAGACCCAGTACTTA. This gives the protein CASCHTLAGVETQYL.

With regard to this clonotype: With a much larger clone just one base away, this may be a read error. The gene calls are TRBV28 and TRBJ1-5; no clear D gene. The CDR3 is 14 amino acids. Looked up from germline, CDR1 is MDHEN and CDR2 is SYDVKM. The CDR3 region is CASSLLPGNQLQHF. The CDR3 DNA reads TGTGCCAGCAGCCTTTTACCTGGCAATCAGCTCCAGCATTTT.

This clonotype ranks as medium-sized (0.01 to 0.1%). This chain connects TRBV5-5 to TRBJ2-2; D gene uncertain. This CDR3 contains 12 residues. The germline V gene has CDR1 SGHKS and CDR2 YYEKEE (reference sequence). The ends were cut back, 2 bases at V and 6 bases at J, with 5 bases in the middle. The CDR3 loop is CASSLGSGELFF. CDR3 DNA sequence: TGTGCCAGCAGCTTAGGGTCCGGGGAGCTGTTTTTT.

The CDR3 protein is CASSLLAAGINEQFF. The CDR3 nucleotides read TGTGCCAGCAGCCTACTTGCTGCTGGGATAAATGAGCAGTTCTTC. The rearrangement joins TRBV11-2 to TRBJ2-1, with D hard to call. Trimming shortened V by 5 bases and J by 7 bases, and 18 bases separated the two germline ends. From germline, CDR1 is SGHAT and CDR2 FQNNGV. The CDR3 is 15 residues long.

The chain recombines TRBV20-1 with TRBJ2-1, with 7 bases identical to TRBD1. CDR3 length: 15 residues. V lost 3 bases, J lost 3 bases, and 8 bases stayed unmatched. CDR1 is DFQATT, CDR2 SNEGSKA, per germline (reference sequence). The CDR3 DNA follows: TGCAGTGCTAGGGAGCGGAACAGGGGCTACAATGAGCAGTTCTTC. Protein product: CSARERNRGYNEQFF.

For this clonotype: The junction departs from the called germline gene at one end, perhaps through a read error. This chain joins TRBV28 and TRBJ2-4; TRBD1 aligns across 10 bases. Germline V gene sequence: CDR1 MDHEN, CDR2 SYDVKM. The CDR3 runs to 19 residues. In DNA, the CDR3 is TGTGCCAGCAGGCCACCGACAGGGGGCTCCAGCGCGACCAAAAACATTAAGTACTTC. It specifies CASRPPTGGSSATKNIKYF.

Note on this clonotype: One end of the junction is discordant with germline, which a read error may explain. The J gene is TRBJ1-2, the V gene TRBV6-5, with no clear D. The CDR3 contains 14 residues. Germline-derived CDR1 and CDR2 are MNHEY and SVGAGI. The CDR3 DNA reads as TGCGCCAGCCGGCCCGACGGGCCTAACTATGGCTACACCTTC. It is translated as CASRPDGPNYGYTF.